This TCR beta chain appears in the sequencing data of a study of blood T cell repertoires in COVID-19 (TCRdb year 2020). As for the study more broadly: Collaborator samples came from the United States, Italy and Spain and covered acute and convalescent phases of COVID-19. The prospective study material was composed of cDNA or gDNA derived from T cells, B-cell-depleted T cells, or PBMCs. Subjects who had been exposed to COVID-19, were actively infected with it, or had recovered from it provided the deeply sampled blood TCRbeta repertoires that made up the dataset. A freely available public database, intended as a resource for researchers studying the immune response to SARS-CoV-2, is where the repertoires were released. The samples were drawn from the first 160 participants of the ongoing ImmuneRACE study and from 950 to 1,500 subjects provided by 6 global collaborators. The sample metadata nearly always contained a de-identified subject ID, COVID-19 status, age in years and sex. Where available, HLA class I and class II types were obtained from metadata supplied by the sample provider rather than from assay-based typing.

The germline V gene (reference sequence) specifies LNHDA as CDR1 and SQIVND as CDR2. Reading from cysteine to phenylalanine, the CDR3 counts 14 amino acids. The CDR3 DNA has 42 bases and is translated from base 1. V and J lose 3 bases and 1 base, and a span of 10 bases separates them. Overall study outcomes, separate from this receptor: Clinical and demographic metadata were provided uncurated, with the amount varying by source and participant.

This clone has more than one count but fewer than ten. This receptor's antigen is unknown. Nothing much larger sits one base from this clone, and base qualities are not available. In the prospective study, participants were about 18 to 89 years old, resided in around 25 geographic areas of the United States, and were enrolled through a virtual design. In the prospective study, cohorts were assigned on the basis of participant-reported clinical history obtained from a screening survey and a study questionnaire. Recovered participants in ImmuneRACE Cohort 3 were defined by two consecutive negative NP/OP PCR tests, clearance by a healthcare professional, or resolution of symptoms. In the prospective study, mobile phlebotomists collected whole blood, serum and a nasopharyngeal or oropharyngeal swab from each participant. Additional blood draws and questionnaires over an approximately two-month period could optionally be provided by prospective study participants. Prospective study blood samples were shipped either frozen or at room temperature before DNA extraction.

TCRbeta CDR3 regions were amplified from genomic DNA using the immunoSEQ Assay, a bias-controlled multiplex PCR. As for the original processing: Within the assay, amplification of reference gene primers was used to estimate how many nucleated cells each sample contained. To quantify the absolute abundance of each unique TCRbeta CDR3 rearrangement, sequence reads were collapsed and filtered. For each sample, productive Simpson clonality was calculated as the square root of Simpson's diversity index across productive rearrangements. TCRdb took this table from immuneACCESS and kept in-frame rearrangements with V and J called. Such tables lack part of the clones; where checked against another copy, unresolved V genes explain under half of the gap, and the rest is unexplained. Clone size and V and J calls were adopted from that table, with D and trimming inferred from the DNA. The sample includes roughly 370,000 clones, with 80% to 90% observed a single time. The ten largest clones take up roughly 10% of the sample.

Sequenced sample: PBMCs or T cells enriched from blood (not recorded which). The sequence was obtained from a woman aged 45-59 years who had recovered from COVID-19. The sequence joins TRBV19 to TRBJ2-7, and TRBD1 may be the D gene, going by 5 matching bases. The CDR3 in this case is CASSIHAGSYEQYF. The sequence in DNA is TGTGCCAGTAGTATTCATGCAGGGTCCTACGAGCAGTACTTC.